This TCR beta chain was observed in a study of T cells in Graves' hyperthyroidism and ophthalmopathy. Template material for amplifying TCR beta CDR3 regions consisted of RNA transcripts. TCR CDR3 underwent first-round RT-PCR with the HTBI primer set. One entry per CDR3 protein, called by TCRdb with MiXCR from the multiplex PCR reads. The table records roughly 280,000 distinct CDR3 sequences, 15% to 20% of them present only once. Germline V gene lookup returns CDR1 LNHDA and CDR2 SQIVND (reference sequence). The CDR3 consists of 14 residues. The clonotype was recovered from a woman in her sixties with Graves' ophthalmopathy. The chain recombines TRBV19 with TRBJ2-7; 9 bases match TRBD2. The J call could be wrong; TRBJ2-1 is a better fit for the DNA end. Source material: blood. CDR3 sequence reads: CASNLGAGGAEQFF. Here the CDR3 DNA reads TGTGCCAGTAATCTAGGGGCGGGAGGGGCCGAGCAGTTCTTC.